This record covers a single T cell receptor beta chain. This clone occurred a few times. Which antigen it targets is not known. Within one base of it there is no much larger clone, and no base qualities were kept. Reading from cysteine to phenylalanine, the CDR3 counts 14 amino acids. Solely the CDR3 DNA is kept, with 42 bases framed from the first base. As encoded in the germline V gene, CDR1 is ENHRY while CDR2 is SYGVKD. Trimmed from V: 2 bases; trimmed from J: 7 bases; junction bases lacking a gene match: 4. Whole blood was collected in K2EDTA tubes by collaborating institutions according to the institutions' own protocols. For TCRbeta analysis, collaborator samples were shipped as frozen whole blood, as isolated PBMCs, or as DNA extracted from either sample type. TCRbeta CDR3 regions were amplified from genomic DNA by means of the immunoSEQ Assay, a bias-controlled multiplex PCR. Under the source paper's analysis protocol: Within the assay, amplification of reference gene primers was used to estimate how many nucleated cells each sample contained. To quantify the absolute abundance of each unique TCRbeta CDR3 rearrangement, sequence reads were collapsed and filtered. For each sample, productive Simpson clonality was calculated by taking the square root of Simpson's diversity index across productive rearrangements. TCRdb obtained this table from immuneACCESS and retained in-frame rearrangements with V and J assigned. These tables miss some clones; where compared with another copy, unresolved V genes account for less than half of the shortfall, and the remainder is unexplained. V and J calls and clone size are those listed in that table; D and trimming were worked out from the DNA. The sample yields 60,000 to 85,000 clones; 65% to 90% were counted once. The ten largest clones capture approximately 40% of the sample.

This sample was taken from a study of blood T cell repertoires in COVID-19 (TCRdb year 2020). With regard to the full study: Samples covering the acute and convalescent phases of COVID-19 were provided by collaborators in the United States, Italy and Spain. The prospective study material was composed of cDNA or gDNA derived from T cells, B-cell-depleted T cells, or PBMCs. Deeply sampled blood TCRbeta repertoires from subjects exposed to, actively infected with, or recovered from COVID-19 were included in the dataset. The repertoires were made available in a free public database intended to serve as a resource for research on the immune response to SARS-CoV-2. Samples came from the ongoing ImmuneRACE study (first 160 participants) plus 1,254 subjects from 6 global collaborators. Sample metadata almost always included a de-identified subject ID, COVID-19 status, age in years and sex. Where available, HLA class I and class II types were obtained from metadata supplied by the sample provider rather than from assay-based typing. Beyond this particular receptor, the publication reports: Clinical and demographic metadata were provided uncurated, with the amount varying by source and participant.

The TCR originated in a man aged 80 or over with acute or convalescent COVID-19. The sample comprised peripheral blood. This chain is built from TRBV10-3 and TRBJ1-2, with 10 central nucleotides matching TRBD1. The CDR3 region: CAISEIGDRGGYTF. The bases read TGTGCCATCAGTGAGATCGGGGACAGGGGTGGCTACACCTTC.